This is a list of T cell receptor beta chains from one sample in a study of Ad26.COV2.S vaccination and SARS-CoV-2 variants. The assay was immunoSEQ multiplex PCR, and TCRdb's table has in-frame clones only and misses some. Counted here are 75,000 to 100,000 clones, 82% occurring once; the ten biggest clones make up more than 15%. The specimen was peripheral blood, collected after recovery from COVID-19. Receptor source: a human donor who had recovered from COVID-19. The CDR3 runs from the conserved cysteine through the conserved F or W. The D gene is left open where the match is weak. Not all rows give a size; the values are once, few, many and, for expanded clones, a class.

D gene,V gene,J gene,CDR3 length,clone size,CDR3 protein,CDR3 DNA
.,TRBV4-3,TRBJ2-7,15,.,CASSPNSAPTREQYF,TGCGCCAGCAGCCCCAACAGTGCCCCAACCCGCGAGCAGTACTTC
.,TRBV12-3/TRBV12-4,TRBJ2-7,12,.,CASSLSGYEQYF,TGTGCCAGCAGTCTTTCGGGGTACGAGCAGTACTTC
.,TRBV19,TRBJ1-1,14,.,CASGPGAWNTEAFF,TGTGCCAGTGGCCCCGGGGCCTGGAACACTGAAGCTTTCTTT
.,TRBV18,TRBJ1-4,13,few,CASSPVGREKLFF,TGTGCCAGCTCACCCGTAGGGCGGGAAAAACTGTTTTTT
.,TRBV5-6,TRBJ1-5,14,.,CASSLNQGSQPQHF,TGTGCCAGCAGCTTGAACCAGGGGAGTCAGCCCCAGCATTTT
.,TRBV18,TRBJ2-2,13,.,CASSSDIAGELFF,TGTGCCAGCTCTTCGGACATCGCCGGGGAGCTGTTTTTT
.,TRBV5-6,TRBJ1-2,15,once,CASSLQPGFRDGYTF,TGTGCCAGCAGCTTGCAACCCGGGTTTCGGGATGGCTACACCTTC
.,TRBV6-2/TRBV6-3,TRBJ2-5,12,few,CASSYSVETQYF,TGTGCCAGCAGTTACTCGGTAGAGACCCAGTACTTC
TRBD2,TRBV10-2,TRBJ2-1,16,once,CASSARAGGSYNEQFF,TGCGCCAGCAGTGCTCGGGCGGGAGGGTCCTACAATGAGCAGTTCTTC
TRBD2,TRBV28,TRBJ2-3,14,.,CASSLGAGVDTQYF,TGTGCCAGCAGCCTAGGTGCGGGAGTAGATACGCAGTATTTT
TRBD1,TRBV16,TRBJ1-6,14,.,CASSPGTGGSPLHF,TGTGCCAGCAGCCCCGGGACAGGGGGTTCACCCCTCCACTTT
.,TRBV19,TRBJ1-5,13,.,CASEMGQRQPQHF,TGTGCCAGTGAAATGGGGCAGAGACAGCCCCAGCATTTT
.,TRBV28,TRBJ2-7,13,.,CASSLRTGREQYF,TGTGCCAGCAGTTTACGTACGGGGAGGGAGCAGTACTTC
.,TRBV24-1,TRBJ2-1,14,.,CATSEGTPNNEQFF,TGTGCCACCAGTGAAGGCACCCCCAACAATGAGCAGTTCTTC
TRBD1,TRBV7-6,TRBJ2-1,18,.,CASSLGQGAPSSYNEQFF,TGTGCCAGCAGCTTAGGACAGGGGGCTCCTAGCTCCTACAATGAGCAGTTCTTC
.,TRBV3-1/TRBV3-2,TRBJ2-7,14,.,CASSQDLTTYEQYF,TGTGCCAGCAGCCAAGATCTGACGACGTACGAGCAGTACTTC
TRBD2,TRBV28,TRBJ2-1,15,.,CASSFQGGGDNEQFF,TGTGCCAGCAGTTTCCAGGGTGGGGGGGACAATGAGCAGTTCTTC
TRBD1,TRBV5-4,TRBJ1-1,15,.,CASRGETGVNTEAFF,TGTGCCAGCAGGGGAGAGACAGGGGTGAACACTGAAGCTTTCTTT
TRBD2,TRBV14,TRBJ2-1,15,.,CASSHPSGRYNEQFF,TGTGCCAGCAGCCATCCCAGCGGGAGATACAATGAGCAGTTCTTC
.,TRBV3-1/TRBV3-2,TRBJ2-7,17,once,CASSPPPRVTASYEQYF,TGTGCCAGCAGCCCCCCTCCGAGGGTAACCGCCTCCTACGAGCAGTACTTC
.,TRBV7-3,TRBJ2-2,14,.,CASSFQGTNGELFF,TGTGCCAGCAGCTTCCAGGGTACTAACGGGGAGCTGTTTTTT
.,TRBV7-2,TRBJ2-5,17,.,CASSLGMGDPYQETQYF,TGTGCCAGCAGCTTAGGGATGGGGGACCCGTACCAAGAGACCCAGTACTTC
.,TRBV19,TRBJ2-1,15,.,CASSRTWGFLGEQFF,TGTGCCAGTAGCAGGACATGGGGCTTTTTGGGTGAGCAGTTCTTC
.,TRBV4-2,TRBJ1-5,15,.,CASSQDGQGNQPQHF,TGTGCCAGCAGCCAAGATGGCCAGGGCAATCAGCCCCAGCATTTT
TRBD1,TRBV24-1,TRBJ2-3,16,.,CATSVRTGASTDTQYF,TGTGCCACCAGTGTGCGGACAGGGGCTAGCACAGATACGCAGTATTTT
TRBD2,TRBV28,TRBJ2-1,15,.,CASSRTSGRVNEQFF,TGTGCCAGCAGTCGTACTAGCGGGAGAGTAAATGAGCAGTTCTTC
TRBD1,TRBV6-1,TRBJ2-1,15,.,CASSEAGQAYNEQFF,TGTGCCAGCAGTGAAGCGGGACAGGCCTACAATGAGCAGTTCTTC
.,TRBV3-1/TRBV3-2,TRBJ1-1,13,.,CASSQTANTEAFF,TGTGCCAGCAGCCAGACGGCGAACACTGAAGCTTTCTTT